Below are 25 T cell receptor beta chains sequenced from a single sample in a study of TIL therapy for anti-PD-1-resistant metastatic lung cancer. Sequencing used immunoSEQ v3. Generated by immunoSEQ multiplex PCR, the TCRdb table keeps only in-frame clones and is missing some. The data show more than 9,000 clones, 50% to 75% seen once. Time point described: pre-treatment sample, taken before nivolumab and TIL therapy. Tumor tissue came from excised metastases, mostly pleural nodules or supraclavicular lymph nodes. The sequencing used tumor tissue, collected at baseline. The receptors were sampled from a person between 30 and 79 years old with non-small cell lung cancer.

CDR3 protein: CASGFYFNTEAFF. In DNA form, the CDR3 reads TGTGCTAGTGGTTTTTACTTTAACACTGAAGCTTTCTTT. This sequence joins TRBV12-5 and TRBJ1-1, with D hard to call. The germline V gene encodes CDR1 LGHNT and CDR2 FRNRAP. The CDR3 is made up of 13 amino acids. Trimming removed 3 bases at V and 2 bases at J, with 7 bases between. The full variable domain, completed using reference TRBV12-5 and TRBJ1-1, is DARVTQTPRHKVTEMGQEVTMRCQPILGHNTVFWYRQTMMQGLELLAYFRNRAPLDDSGMPKDRFSAEMPDATLATLKIQPSEPRDSAVYFCASGFYFNTEAFFGQGTRLTVV.

The rearrangement uses TRBV7-2 and TRBJ1-5; D gene uncertain. The V end was cut by 5 bases, the J end by 4 bases, with 15 bases between. CDR3 length: 15 residues. Germline values: CDR1 SGHTA, CDR2 FQGNSA. The CDR3 protein is CASSPTRESNQPQHF. CDR3 coding DNA: TGTGCCAGCAGCCCCACGAGAGAATCAAATCAGCCCCAGCATTTT. Full variable domain (missing parts from reference TRBV7-2 and TRBJ1-5): GAGVSQSPSNKVTEKGKDVELRCDPISGHTALYWYRQSLGQGLEFLIYFQGNSAPDKSGLPSDRFSAERTGGSVSTLTIQRTQQEDSAVYLCASSPTRESNQPQHFGDGTRLSIL.

This chain links TRBV16 with TRBJ2-7; 9 bases match TRBD1. Germline values: CDR1 KGHSY, CDR2 FQNENV. V lost 0 bases and J lost 5; bases outside the gene matches: 5. This CDR3 has 15 residues. DNA for the CDR3: TGTGCCAGCAGCCAATCTCCCGGACAGGGGAACGAGCAGTACTTC. Its translation is CASSQSPGQGNEQYF.

In its sample, this clone is medium-sized (0.01 to 0.1%). The chain links TRBV5-1 to TRBJ1-6; perhaps TRBD1 as D (5 bases). Deletions cut 0 bases from V and 10 bases from J, with 8 bases between. CDR1 SGHRS and CDR2 YFSETQ come from the germline V gene. CDR3 length: 13 residues. CDR3 sequence reads: CASSLEGDSPLHF. The CDR3 nucleotides read TGCGCCAGCAGCTTGGAAGGGGACTCACCCCTCCACTTT.

This clone was recorded a few times. The chain has TRBV11-2 and TRBJ2-7; 11 bases are shared with TRBD2. This CDR3 contains 15 residues. The J segment lost 2 bases and the V segment lost 3 bases, leaving 3 bases of the junction unmatched. CDR1 is SGHAT, CDR2 FQNNGV, per germline. The CDR3 loop reads CASSFLGLAAYEQYF. The CDR3 DNA follows: TGTGCCAGCAGCTTCTTGGGACTAGCGGCCTACGAGCAGTACTTC.

This clone appeared a few times. The rearrangement uses TRBV30 and TRBJ2-2, with unresolved D. The CDR3 runs to 14 residues. Germline CDR1 GTSNPN, CDR2 SVGIG (reference sequence). Trimming took 3 bases from V and 5 from J, leaving 13 bases between them. The CDR3 is CAWRRRVYTGELFF. CDR3 sequence (DNA): TGTGCCTGGAGGAGGAGAGTGTATACCGGGGAGCTGTTTTTT.

This chain joins TRBV28 and TRBJ1-3, with D unresolved. Trimming pared 8 bases from V and 0 bases from J, leaving 11 bases between. The CDR3 length is 14 residues. Germline assignment: CDR1 MDHEN and CDR2 SYDVKM. The CDR3 spells CASAWASSGNTIYF. CDR3 coding DNA: TGTGCCAGCGCCTGGGCCTCCTCTGGAAACACCATATATTTT.

The V call is TRBV5-1, the J call TRBJ2-7; D might be TRBD1 or TRBD2, each matching 5 bases. V lost 7 bases and J lost 2, with 28 bases in between. Germline V lookup: CDR1 SGHRS, CDR2 YFSETQ. The CDR3 length is 18 residues. Here the CDR3 reads CASSDRGSLPTLAYEQYF. As DNA, the CDR3 is TGCGCCAGCTCCGATCGGGGCAGCCTTCCCACCCTGGCCTACGAGCAGTACTTC.

This clone is judged medium-sized. This chain uses TRBV10-3 with TRBJ1-1; 10 nucleotides align to TRBD1. With 5 bases clipped from V and 5 bases from J, the junction kept 5 bases outside the gene matches. Germline CDR1 and CDR2: ENHRY and SYGVKD. The CDR3 consists of 14 residues. The CDR3 nucleotides are TGTGCCATCAGTATCGGGACAGGGGAAACTGAAGCTTTCTTT. This sequence encodes CAISIGTGETEAFF.

The rearrangement links TRBV12-3 or TRBV12-4 to TRBJ2-3; D is undetermined. V lost 6 bases to trimming and J lost 1 base, with 8 bases between them. This CDR3 spans 13 amino acids. The CDR3 loop is CASSSRGTDTQYF. Here the CDR3 DNA reads TGTGCCAGCAGCTCTAGGGGCACAGATACGCAGTATTTT.

The table lists this clone with a few counts. The CDR3 DNA sequence: TGTGCCAGTCAGGGGTCGTCGGGGGAGCTGTTTTTT. Protein sequence: CASQGSSGELFF. The J gene is TRBJ2-2, the V gene TRBV25-1, with TRBD1 as a possible D gene (6 bases). Germline CDR1 MGHDK, CDR2 SYGVNS. This CDR3 has 12 residues. V was trimmed by 9 bases and J by 8 bases, leaving 13 bases between them.

This clone was counted a few times. V gene TRBV10-3 combines with J gene TRBJ2-5, with unresolved D. Deletions cut 0 bases from V and 5 bases from J, with 7 bases between. CDR3 size: 13 residues. Per the germline V gene, CDR1 is ENHRY and CDR2 is SYGVKD. The CDR3 reads CAISESLEETQYF. The DNA of the CDR3 is TGTGCCATCAGTGAGTCTTTAGAGGAGACCCAGTACTTC.

V usage is TRBV12-3 or TRBV12-4 and J usage is TRBJ1-6; 8 bases are shared with TRBD1. CDR3 length: 13 amino acids. Losses at the gene ends were 6 bases for V and 10 bases for J; bases not matched to a gene: 5. This CDR3 is CASREDRGSPLHF. In DNA, the CDR3 is TGTGCCAGCAGAGAAGACAGGGGATCACCCCTCCACTTT.

The V call is TRBV9, the J call TRBJ1-5; 7 nucleotides line up with TRBD1. Germline lookup yields CDR1 SGDLS and CDR2 YYNGEE. The V and J ends lost 6 bases and 5 bases, in that order; junction bases with no gene match: 8. This CDR3 has 14 amino acids. The CDR3 spells CASNQGGGDQPQHF. As DNA, the CDR3 is TGTGCCAGCAACCAGGGGGGGGGAGATCAGCCCCAGCATTTT.

The chain employs TRBV27 and TRBJ2-1; 9 positions match TRBD2. The trim removed 4 bases at V and 8 bases at J, leaving 12 bases unmatched. The germline gives CDR1 MNHEY, CDR2 SMNVEV (reference sequence). This CDR3 is built from 16 residues. CDR3 nucleotide sequence: TGTGCCAGCAGTTCTAGCGGGACCACGCCGGGGCATGAGCAGTTCTTC. Its translation is CASSSSGTTPGHEQFF.

The chain is built from TRBV19 and TRBJ1-3, with 8 positions matching TRBD1. This CDR3 is built from 18 residues. The V segment lost 6 bases and the J segment 0 bases; nucleotides outside the gene matches: 13. From germline, CDR1 is LNHDA and CDR2 SQIVND (reference sequence). The CDR3: CASSPGQAFYYSGNTIYF. The CDR3 nucleotides read TGTGCCAGTAGCCCGGGACAGGCATTCTATTACTCTGGAAACACCATATATTTT.

The chain links TRBV6-5 to TRBJ2-7; D is perhaps TRBD1 (5 bases). Germline V gene sequence: CDR1 MNHEY, CDR2 SVGAGI. V was clipped by 6 bases and J by 4 bases, with 16 bases between them. CDR3 size: 14 residues. The CDR3 DNA is TGTGCCAGCAGGGACACCGGGCTTGGGTACGAGCAGTACTTC. This encodes CASRDTGLGYEQYF.

This chain uses TRBV9 with TRBJ1-2; no clear D gene. This CDR3 contains 15 residues. The ends were cut back, 1 base at V and 8 bases at J, with 18 bases in the middle. Germline assignment: CDR1 SGDLS and CDR2 YYNGEE. CDR3 DNA: TGTGCCAGCAGCGTATCCTCAGGAGTAGAGGAAGGCTACACCTTC. It translates to CASSVSSGVEEGYTF.

The CDR3 spells CATSDPGRGTDTQYF. In DNA, the CDR3 is TGTGCCACCAGTGACCCAGGCCGAGGCACAGATACGCAGTATTTT. The genes are TRBV24-1 and TRBJ2-3; D unclear. The V and J ends lost 4 bases and 1 base respectively, with 11 bases between them. Looked up from germline, CDR1 is KGHDR and CDR2 is SFDVKD. There are 15 residues in the CDR3.

The chain carries TRBV2 and TRBJ1-3; D remains ambiguous. The germline V gene has CDR1 SNHLY and CDR2 FYNNEI. Deletions cut 6 bases from V and 4 bases from J, with 13 bases between. The CDR3 runs to 14 residues. The DNA of the CDR3 is TGTGCCAGCAGACCCCTCCATGACGGAAACACCATATATTTT. Its protein product is CASRPLHDGNTIYF.

The chain is built from TRBV5-1 and TRBJ2-2; TRBD2 aligns across 8 bases. CDR3 size: 16 residues. V trimming: 6 bases; J trimming: 0 bases; junction bases outside the gene matches: 7. The germline V gene has CDR1 SGHRS and CDR2 YFSETQ. The CDR3: CASTLGGGANTGELFF. DNA of the CDR3: TGCGCCAGCACCCTCGGGGGGGGAGCGAACACCGGGGAGCTGTTTTTT.

V usage is TRBV27 and J usage is TRBJ2-2, with no clear D. CDR1 is MNHEY, CDR2 SMNVEV, per germline (reference sequence). Trimming shortened V by 1 base and J by 4 bases, and 7 bases separated the two germline ends. This CDR3 has 14 residues. CDR3 sequence reads: CASSLWPPTGELFF. The CDR3, as DNA: TGTGCCAGCAGTTTATGGCCCCCCACCGGGGAGCTGTTTTTT.

The chain has TRBV5-5 and TRBJ1-5; D is unresolved. Germline CDR1 SGHKS, CDR2 YYEKEE (reference sequence). The V gene lost 4 bases and the J gene lost 1 base, with 12 bases spanning the gap. This CDR3 comprises 15 residues. The CDR3 nucleotides read TGTGCCAGCAGCCCGGAAGAGGGAAGCAATCAGCCCCAGCATTTT. Its protein is CASSPEEGSNQPQHF.

This chain uses TRBV12-3 or TRBV12-4 with TRBJ1-1; D gene ambiguous. The V gene lost 4 bases and the J gene lost 1 base, with 7 bases spanning the gap. This CDR3 region has 13 residues. CDR3 amino acids: CASSSPQNTEAFF. CDR3 DNA sequence: TGTGCCAGCAGTTCCCCCCAGAACACTGAAGCTTTCTTT.

This clone is labeled as large (0.1 to 1%). The chain has TRBV4-2 and TRBJ2-4, with a tentative D call TRBD2 (6 bases). CDR1 and CDR2 from the germline V gene are LGHNA and YNFKEQ. CDR3 length: 13 residues. Trimming took off 0 bases at V and 15 bases at J, with 15 bases between the two ends. CDR3 region: CASSQEFFWEVYF. The CDR3 nucleotides read TGTGCCAGCAGCCAAGAGTTTTTTTGGGAGGTGTACTTC.